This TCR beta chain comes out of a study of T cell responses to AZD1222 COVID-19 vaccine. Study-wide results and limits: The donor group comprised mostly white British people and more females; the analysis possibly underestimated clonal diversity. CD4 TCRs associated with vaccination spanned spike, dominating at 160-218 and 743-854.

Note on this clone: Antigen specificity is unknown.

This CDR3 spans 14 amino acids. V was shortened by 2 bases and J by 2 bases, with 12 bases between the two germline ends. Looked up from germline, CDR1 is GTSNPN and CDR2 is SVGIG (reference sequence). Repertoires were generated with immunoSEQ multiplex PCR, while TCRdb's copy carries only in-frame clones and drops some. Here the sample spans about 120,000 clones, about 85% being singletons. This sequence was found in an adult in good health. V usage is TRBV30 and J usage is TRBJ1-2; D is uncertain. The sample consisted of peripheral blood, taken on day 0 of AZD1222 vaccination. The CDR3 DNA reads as TGTGCCTGGAGTAAGGGCTCGGGGAACTATGGCTACACCTTC. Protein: CAWSKGSGNYGYTF.